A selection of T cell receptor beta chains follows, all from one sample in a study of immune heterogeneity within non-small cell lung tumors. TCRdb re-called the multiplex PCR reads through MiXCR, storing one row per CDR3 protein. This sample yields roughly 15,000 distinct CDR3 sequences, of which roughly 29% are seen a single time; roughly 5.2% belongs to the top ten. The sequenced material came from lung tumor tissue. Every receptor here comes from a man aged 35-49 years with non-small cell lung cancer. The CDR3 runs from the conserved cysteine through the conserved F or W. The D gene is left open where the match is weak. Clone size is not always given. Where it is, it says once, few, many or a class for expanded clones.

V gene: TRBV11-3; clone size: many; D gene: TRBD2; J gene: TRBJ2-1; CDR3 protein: CASSLPRASGRAGEQFF; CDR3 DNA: TGTGCCAGCAGCTTACCACGGGCTAGCGGGAGGGCCGGGGAGCAGTTCTTC
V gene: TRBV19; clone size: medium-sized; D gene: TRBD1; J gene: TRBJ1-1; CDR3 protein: CASSIGQGAGRDTEAFF; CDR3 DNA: TGTGCCAGTAGTATAGGACAGGGGGCAGGAAGGGACACTGAAGCTTTCTTT
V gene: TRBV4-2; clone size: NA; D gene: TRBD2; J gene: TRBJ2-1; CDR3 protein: CASSQDLLLAGGTYNVQFF; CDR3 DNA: TGTGCCAGCAGCCAAGATCTTTTGCTAGCGGGAGGGACCTACAATGTGCAGTTCTTC
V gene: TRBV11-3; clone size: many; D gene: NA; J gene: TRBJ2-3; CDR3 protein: CASSFLSYGGGDTQYF; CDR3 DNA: TGTGCCAGCAGCTTCCTTTCCTACGGCGGCGGAGATACGCAGTATTTT
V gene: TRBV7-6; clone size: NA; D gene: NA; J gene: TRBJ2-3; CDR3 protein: CASSLDRDTQYF; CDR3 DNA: TGTGCCAGCAGCTTAGACAGAGATACGCAGTATTTT
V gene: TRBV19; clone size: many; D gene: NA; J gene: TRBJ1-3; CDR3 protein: CASRPQGTGNTIYF; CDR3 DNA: TGTGCCAGTAGACCACAGGGCACTGGAAACACCATATATTTT
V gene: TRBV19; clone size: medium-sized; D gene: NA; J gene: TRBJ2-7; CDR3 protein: CASSSTAYEQYF; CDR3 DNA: TGTGCCAGTAGTAGTACTGCCTACGAGCAGTACTTC
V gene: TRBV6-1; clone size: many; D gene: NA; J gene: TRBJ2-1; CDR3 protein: CASSFQGLGGQFF; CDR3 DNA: TGTGCCAGCAGTTTCCAGGGGTTGGGGGGTCAGTTCTTC
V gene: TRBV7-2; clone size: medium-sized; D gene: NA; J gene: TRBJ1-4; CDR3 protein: CASSLSGPTNFEKLFF; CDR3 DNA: TGTGCCAGCAGCCTATCGGGCCCAACTAACTTTGAAAAACTGTTTTTT
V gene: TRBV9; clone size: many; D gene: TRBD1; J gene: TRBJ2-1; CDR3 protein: CASSGVTGQGYNEQFF; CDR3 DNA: TGTGCCAGCAGCGGCGTTACGGGACAGGGTTACAATGAGCAGTTCTTC
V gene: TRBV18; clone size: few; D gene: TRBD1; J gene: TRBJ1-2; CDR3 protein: CASDEGAGGYTF; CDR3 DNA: TGTGCCAGCGACGAGGGGGCGGGAGGCTACACCTTC
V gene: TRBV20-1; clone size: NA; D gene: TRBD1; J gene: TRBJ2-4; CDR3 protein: CSATTGSKNIQYF; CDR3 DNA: TGCAGTGCAACGACAGGGTCCAAAAACATTCAGTACTTC
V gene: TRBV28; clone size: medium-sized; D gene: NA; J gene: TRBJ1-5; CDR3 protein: CASSPRTWANQPQHF; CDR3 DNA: TGTGCCAGCAGCCCCCGGACCTGGGCCAATCAGCCCCAGCATTTT
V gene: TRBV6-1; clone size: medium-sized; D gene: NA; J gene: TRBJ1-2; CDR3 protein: CASSETVTNGYTF; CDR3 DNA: TGTGCCAGCAGCGAGACAGTAACCAATGGCTACACCTTC
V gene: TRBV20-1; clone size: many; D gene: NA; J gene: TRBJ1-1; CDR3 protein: CSARGRLNTEAFF; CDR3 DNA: TGCAGTGCTAGGGGACGGCTGAACACTGAAGCTTTCTTT
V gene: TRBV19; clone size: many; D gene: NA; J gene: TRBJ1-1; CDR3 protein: CASSFLGAGAFF; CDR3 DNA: TGTGCCAGTAGTTTTCTGGGGGCGGGAGCTTTCTTT
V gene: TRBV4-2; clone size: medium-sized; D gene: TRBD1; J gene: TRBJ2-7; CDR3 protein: CASSQDTGTGKDEQYF; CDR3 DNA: TGTGCCAGCAGCCAAGATACCGGGACAGGGAAAGACGAGCAGTACTTC
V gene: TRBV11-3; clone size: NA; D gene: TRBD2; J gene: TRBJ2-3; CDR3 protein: CASSLGLTSGTTDTQYF; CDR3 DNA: TGTGCCAGCAGCTTAGGGTTGACTAGCGGGACGACAGATACGCAGTATTTT
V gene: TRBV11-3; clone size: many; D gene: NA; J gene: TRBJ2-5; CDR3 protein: CASSPRGPKETQYF; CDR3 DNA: TGTGCCAGCAGCCCCAGAGGGCCGAAAGAGACCCAGTACTTC
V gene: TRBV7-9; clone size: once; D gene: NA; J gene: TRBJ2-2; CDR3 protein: CASSFLGRRTGELFF; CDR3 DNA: TGTGCCAGCAGTTTTCTAGGGAGACGCACCGGGGAGCTGTTTTTT
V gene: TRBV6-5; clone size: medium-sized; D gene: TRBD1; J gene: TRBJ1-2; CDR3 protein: CASSSRTGENGYTF; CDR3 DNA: TGTGCCAGCAGTTCTCGGACAGGGGAGAATGGCTACACCTTC
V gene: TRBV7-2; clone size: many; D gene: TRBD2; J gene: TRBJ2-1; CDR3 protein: CASSLARGAGEQFF; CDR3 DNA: TGTGCCAGCAGCTTAGCGCGGGGGGCGGGTGAGCAGTTCTTC
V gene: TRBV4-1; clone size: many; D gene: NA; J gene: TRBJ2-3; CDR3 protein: CASSQGGITGTQYF; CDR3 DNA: TGCGCCAGCAGCCAAGGGGGGATTACAGGTACGCAGTATTTT
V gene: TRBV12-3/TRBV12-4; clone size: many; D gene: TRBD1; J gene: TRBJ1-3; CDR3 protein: CASSSHGGGPSGNTIYF; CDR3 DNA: TGTGCCAGCAGTTCCCACGGAGGGGGCCCCTCGGGAAACACCATATATTTT
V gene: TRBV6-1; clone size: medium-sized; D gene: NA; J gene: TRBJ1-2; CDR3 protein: CASRKGEWGYTF; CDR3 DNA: TGTGCCAGCAGAAAAGGGGAATGGGGCTACACCTTC
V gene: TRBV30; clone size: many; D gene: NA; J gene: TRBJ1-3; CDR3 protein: CASPGHNSGNTIYF; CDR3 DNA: TGTGCCTCCCCGGGACACAACTCTGGAAACACCATATATTTT
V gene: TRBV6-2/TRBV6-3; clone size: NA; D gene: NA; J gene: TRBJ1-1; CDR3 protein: CASSSRYRPNTQAFF; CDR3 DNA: TGTGCCAGCAGTTCCCGGTATAGGCCGAACACTCAAGCTTTCTTT
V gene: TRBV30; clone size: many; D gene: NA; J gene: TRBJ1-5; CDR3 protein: CAWTQDSNQPQHF; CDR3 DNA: TGTGCCTGGACCCAGGATAGCAATCAGCCCCAGCATTTT
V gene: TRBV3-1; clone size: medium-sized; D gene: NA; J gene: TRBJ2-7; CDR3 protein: CASSLKQVPTYEQYF; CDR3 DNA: TGTGCCAGCAGCCTTAAACAGGTCCCTACCTACGAGCAGTACTTC
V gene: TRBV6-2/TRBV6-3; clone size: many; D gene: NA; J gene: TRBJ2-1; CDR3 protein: CASRGSGYYNEQFF; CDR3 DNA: TGTGCCAGCCGGGGAAGCGGTTACTACAATGAGCAGTTCTTC
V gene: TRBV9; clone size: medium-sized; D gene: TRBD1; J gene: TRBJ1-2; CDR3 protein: CASRRQGGYTF; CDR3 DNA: TGTGCCAGCAGAAGACAGGGGGGCTACACCTTC
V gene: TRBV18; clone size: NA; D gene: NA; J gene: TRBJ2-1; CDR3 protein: CASSPPGGNEQFF; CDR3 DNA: TGTGCCAGCTCACCACCCGGTGGCAATGAGCAGTTCTTC
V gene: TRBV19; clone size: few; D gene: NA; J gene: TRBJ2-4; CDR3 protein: CASSIRQRNIQYF; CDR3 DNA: TGTGCCAGTAGTATTCGACAGAGAAACATTCAGTACTTC
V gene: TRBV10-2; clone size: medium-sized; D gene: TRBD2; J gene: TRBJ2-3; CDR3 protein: CASRASGSTDTQYF; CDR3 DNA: TGCGCCAGCAGGGCTAGCGGCAGCACAGATACGCAGTATTTT
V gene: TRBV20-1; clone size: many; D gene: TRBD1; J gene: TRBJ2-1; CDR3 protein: CSLPTDRADEQFF; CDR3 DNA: TGCAGCCTCCCGACCGACAGGGCCGATGAGCAGTTCTTC
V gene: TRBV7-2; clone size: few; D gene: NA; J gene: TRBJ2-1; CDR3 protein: CASSWTDNEQFF; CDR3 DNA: TGTGCCAGCAGCTGGACAGACAATGAGCAGTTCTTC
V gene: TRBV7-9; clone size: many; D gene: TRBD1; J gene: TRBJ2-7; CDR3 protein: CASSTWTGGGYEQYF; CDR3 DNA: TGTGCCAGCAGCACCTGGACAGGGGGTGGGTACGAGCAGTACTTC
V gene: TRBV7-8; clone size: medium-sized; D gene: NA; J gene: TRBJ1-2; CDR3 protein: CASSPLDVYYGYTF; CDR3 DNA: TGTGCCAGCAGCCCCCTGGACGTTTACTATGGCTACACCTTC
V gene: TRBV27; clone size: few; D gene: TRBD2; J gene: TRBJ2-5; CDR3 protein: CASSLLASGTIRESQYF; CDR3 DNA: TGTGCCAGCAGTTTATTGGCTAGCGGGACAATTAGGGAGTCCCAGTACTTC
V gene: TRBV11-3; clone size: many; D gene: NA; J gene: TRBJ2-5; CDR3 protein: CASSLVSRSQELTQYF; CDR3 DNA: TGTGCCAGCAGCTTAGTTAGTCGGAGCCAAGAGTTGACCCAGTACTTC
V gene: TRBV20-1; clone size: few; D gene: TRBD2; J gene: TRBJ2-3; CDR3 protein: CSALRLAASTDTQYF; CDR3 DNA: TGCAGTGCCCTGAGACTAGCGGCAAGCACAGATACGCAGTATTTT
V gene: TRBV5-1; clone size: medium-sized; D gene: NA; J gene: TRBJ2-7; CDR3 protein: CASSLVTDSYEQYF; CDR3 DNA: TGCGCCAGCAGCTTGGTTACAGACTCCTACGAGCAGTACTTC
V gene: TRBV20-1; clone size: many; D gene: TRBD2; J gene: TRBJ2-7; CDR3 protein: CSASTGLAIEQYF; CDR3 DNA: TGCAGTGCTAGCACGGGACTAGCCATCGAGCAGTACTTC
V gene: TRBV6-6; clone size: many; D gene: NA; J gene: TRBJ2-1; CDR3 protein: CASSYSRESYNEQFF; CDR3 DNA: TGTGCCAGCAGTTACTCGCGTGAATCCTACAATGAGCAGTTCTTC
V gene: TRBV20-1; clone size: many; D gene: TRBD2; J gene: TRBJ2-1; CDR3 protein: CSARDWSGRVYNEQFF; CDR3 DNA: TGCAGTGCTAGAGACTGGAGCGGGAGGGTCTACAATGAGCAGTTCTTC
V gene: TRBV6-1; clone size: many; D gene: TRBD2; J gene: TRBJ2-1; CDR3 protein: CASSELGRGAEQFF; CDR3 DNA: TGTGCCAGCAGTGAACTCGGGAGGGGGGCTGAGCAGTTCTTC
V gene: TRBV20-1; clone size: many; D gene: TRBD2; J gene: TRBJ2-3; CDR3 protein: CSARALNLAGGLRTDTQYF; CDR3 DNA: TGCAGTGCTAGAGCCCTAAACTTAGCGGGAGGGCTTAGGACAGATACGCAGTATTTT
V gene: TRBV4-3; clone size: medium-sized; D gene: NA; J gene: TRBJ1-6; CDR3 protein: CASSQGYGDNSPLHF; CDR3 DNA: TGCGCCAGCAGCCAAGGCTACGGGGATAATTCACCCCTCCACTTT
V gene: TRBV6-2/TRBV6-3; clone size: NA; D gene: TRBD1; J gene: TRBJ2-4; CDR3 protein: CASSHGQDKNIQYF; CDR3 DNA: TGTGCCAGCAGTCACGGACAGGACAAAAACATTCAGTACTTC
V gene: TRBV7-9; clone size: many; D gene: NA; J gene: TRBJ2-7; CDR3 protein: CASSLYRSEQYF; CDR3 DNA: TGTGCCAGCAGCTTATACAGATCCGAGCAGTACTTC
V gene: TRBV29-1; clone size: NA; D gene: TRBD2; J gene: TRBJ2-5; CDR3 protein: CSVALAGETQYF; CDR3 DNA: TGCAGCGTTGCACTAGCGGGAGAGACCCAGTACTTC
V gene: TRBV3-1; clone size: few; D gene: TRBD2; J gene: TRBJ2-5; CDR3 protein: CASSQGGLAGGQETQYF; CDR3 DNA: TGTGCCAGCAGCCAGGGAGGACTAGCGGGAGGGCAAGAGACCCAGTACTTC
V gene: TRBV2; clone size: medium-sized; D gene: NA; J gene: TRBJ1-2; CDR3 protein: CASSRGPAGGYTF; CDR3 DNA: TGTGCCAGCAGCAGGGGACCCGCCGGGGGCTACACCTTC
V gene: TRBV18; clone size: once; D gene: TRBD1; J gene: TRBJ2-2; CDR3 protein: CASSNQGANTGGLFF; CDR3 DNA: TGTGCCAGCTCAAACCAGGGGGCGAACACCGGGGGGCTGTTTTTT
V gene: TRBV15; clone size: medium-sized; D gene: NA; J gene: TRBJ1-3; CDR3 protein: CATSRDAGWSGNTIYF; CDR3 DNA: TGTGCCACCAGCAGAGATGCGGGGTGGTCTGGAAACACCATATATTTT
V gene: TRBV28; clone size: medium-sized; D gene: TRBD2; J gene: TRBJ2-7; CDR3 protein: CASSTSGATYEQYF; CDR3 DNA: TGTGCCAGCAGCACTAGCGGAGCTACCTACGAGCAGTACTTC
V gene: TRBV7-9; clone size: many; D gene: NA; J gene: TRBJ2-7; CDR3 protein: CASSLGGPTYEQYF; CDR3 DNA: TGTGCCAGCAGCTTGGGCGGTCCGACCTACGAGCAGTACTTC
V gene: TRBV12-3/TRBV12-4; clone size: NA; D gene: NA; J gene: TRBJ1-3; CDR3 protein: CARTQVTSGNTIYF; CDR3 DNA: TGTGCCCGTACACAGGTAACCTCTGGAAACACCATATATTTT
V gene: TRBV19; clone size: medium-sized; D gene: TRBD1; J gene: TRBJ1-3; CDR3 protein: CASSIGRTGGSGNTIYF; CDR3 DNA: TGTGCCAGTAGTATAGGGCGGACAGGGGGATCTGGAAACACCATATATTTT